Each of the 13 T cell receptor beta chains below was sequenced from the same sample in a study of CD8 T cells in Susac syndrome. When the RNA was reverse transcribed, random hexamers were used with an input of about 0.5 to 1 ug. Each CDR3 protein gets one entry after TCRdb re-called the immunoSEQ multiplex PCR reads with MiXCR. The sample holds some 300,000 distinct CDR3 sequences, roughly 81% seen once. Sequencing used CD8+ T cells from PBMCs. The receptors derive from a human donor with multiple sclerosis.

This chain uses TRBV28 with TRBJ1-5, with D possibly being TRBD1 (5 bases). Germline V lookup: CDR1 MDHEN, CDR2 SYDVKM. With 2 bases removed from V and 6 bases from J, the gap between germline ends came to 11 bases. The CDR3 is 14 residues long. The CDR3 here is CASSLLQGTQPQHF. CDR3 nucleotides: TGTGCCAGCAGTTTACTCCAGGGAACTCAGCCCCAGCATTTT.

The chain is built from TRBV21-1 and TRBJ2-5; the table's D call, TRBD1, has no DNA check behind it. TRBV21-1 is listed as a pseudogene. CDR3 length equals 15 residues. CDR3 loop: CASSKASTGQETQYF. The CDR3 DNA follows: TGTGCCAGCAGCAAAGCGTCGACAGGGCAAGAGACCCAGTACTTC.

This clonotype appeared a single time. The DNA of the CDR3 is TGTGCCAGCAGTTTAATCTTGCGGCAGGAGGGGTACACTGGGCAGTACTTC. Translation gives CASSLILRQEGYTGQYF. The V call is TRBV28, the J call TRBJ2-7; D is possibly TRBD2 (6 bases). V lost 2 bases to trimming and J lost 9 bases, with 26 bases between them. This CDR3 comprises 17 residues. The germline CDR1 and CDR2 sequences are MDHEN and SYDVKM.

The chain recombines TRBV6-8 with TRBJ1-1; D not certain. From germline, CDR1 is MNHGY and CDR2 SAAAGT. The CDR3 spans 14 residues. V was pared by 7 bases and J by 0 bases, with 12 bases between. CDR3 sequence reads: CASTPPGMNTEAFF. The DNA of the CDR3 is TGTGCCAGCACTCCCCCCGGGATGAACACTGAAGCTTTCTTT.

V gene TRBV7-3 combines with J gene TRBJ2-3, with no clear D. V lost 4 bases and J lost 1, with 6 bases in between. The V gene's germline CDR1 is SGHTA and CDR2 FQGTGA. The CDR3 has 13 amino acids. CDR3 in DNA: TGTGCCAGCAGCTACGAAGGCACAGATACGCAGTATTTT. It yields the protein CASSYEGTDTQYF.

The chain has TRBV12-3 or TRBV12-4 and TRBJ2-2; the match to TRBD1 covers 9 bases. The ends lost 5 bases at V and 5 bases at J; junction bases unmatched: 6. The CDR3 covers 15 residues. CDR3 nucleotide sequence: TGTGCCAGCAGTCGTCGACAGGGGGTGACCGGGGAGCTGTTTTTT. This translates into CASSRRQGVTGELFF.

The chain employs TRBV28 and TRBJ2-5, with 13 bases matching TRBD2. This CDR3 comprises 16 residues. The germline V gene has CDR1 MDHEN and CDR2 SYDVKM. Trimming took 5 bases from V and 1 from J; bases not matched to a gene: 4. CDR3 DNA sequence: TGTGCCAGCAGTCCTGGACTAGCGGGGGCCCAAGAGACCCAGTACTTC. It yields the protein CASSPGLAGAQETQYF.

The rearrangement uses TRBV7-2 and TRBJ2-1, with D uncertain. Germline V gene data show CDR1 as SGHTA and CDR2 as FQGNSA. This CDR3 spans 11 amino acids. V lost 4 bases, J lost 8 bases, and 6 bases lay in between. The CDR3 here is CASSYGYEQFF. The CDR3 DNA sequence: TGTGCCAGCAGCTATGGGTATGAGCAGTTCTTC.

The chain recombines TRBV5-4 with TRBJ2-7; possible D gene TRBD2, 6 bases. Germline V CDR1 and CDR2: SGHNT, YYREEE (reference sequence). The V gene lost 7 bases and the J gene lost 3 bases, with 20 bases spanning the gap. The CDR3 contains 15 residues. The CDR3 region is CASARGTGLGYEQYF. CDR3 DNA: TGTGCCAGCGCCCGGGGGACGGGCTTGGGCTACGAGCAGTACTTC.

This clonotype was observed a single time. The chain uses TRBV20-1 and TRBJ2-7, with D uncertain. V lost 6 bases and J 2 bases, leaving 14 bases between the germline ends. This CDR3 is 13 amino acids long. Germline values: CDR1 DFQATT, CDR2 SNEGSKA (reference sequence). CDR3 nucleotide sequence: TGCAGTGCCCACCTTCTTGCAGCCTACGAGCAGTACTTC. Its protein is CSAHLLAAYEQYF.

The chain links TRBV13 to TRBJ2-7; D possibly corresponds to TRBD2 (6 bases). V lost 4 bases to trimming and J lost 3 bases, with 16 bases between them. Germline-derived CDR1 and CDR2 are PRHDT and FYEKMQ (reference sequence). CDR3 length: 15 residues. CDR3 coding DNA: TGTGCCAGCAGCTCCCCGGGAGAGGGAGTCTACGAGCAGTACTTC. Protein product: CASSSPGEGVYEQYF.

This clonotype showed up just once. The CDR3: CASSLFTSGDNEQFF. The CDR3 DNA sequence: TGTGCCAGCAGTTTATTCACTAGCGGGGACAATGAGCAGTTCTTC. The chain combines TRBV12-3 or TRBV12-4 with TRBJ2-1; 10 nucleotides line up with TRBD2. The CDR3 length is 15 residues. The junction had 3 bases not matched to a gene; V was cut back by 2 bases and J by 5 bases.

V gene TRBV5-1 combines with J gene TRBJ2-7; 9 bases are a match to TRBD1. Germline V lookup: CDR1 SGHRS, CDR2 YFSETQ. The CDR3 loop spans 18 amino acids. With V trimmed by 4 bases and J by 5 bases, 19 bases remained unmatched. In nucleotides, the CDR3 is TGCGCCAGCAGCCCAAACCCTGGGGGGACAGGGAAGAACCACGAGCAGTACTTC. Protein sequence: CASSPNPGGTGKNHEQYF. Looking up the rest from reference TRBV5-1 and TRBJ2-7 gives the full variable domain: KAGVTQTPRYLIKTRGQQVTLSCSPISGHRSVSWYQQTPGQGLQFLFEYFSETQRNKGNFPGRFSGRQFSNSRSEMNVSTLELGDSALYLCASSPNPGGTGKNHEQYFGPGTRLTVT.